A single sample is the source of the 25 T cell receptor beta chains below, sequenced in a study of T cells expressing NK-cell markers. Each CDR3 protein gets one entry in TCRdb, which reprocessed the 5' RACE reads and gives no DNA. This table lists about 540,000 distinct CDR3 sequences. Sequencing was carried out using blood T cells: a sorted CD56 or NKG2C T cell subset, CD4+ or CD8+ T cells, or bulk PBMC T cells (not recorded which). The receptors derive from a man between 18 and 29 years old in good health.

This chain links TRBV28 with TRBJ2-1; there is no DNA to check the TCRdb D call of TRBD2. The germline V gene encodes CDR1 MDHEN and CDR2 SYDVKM. The CDR3 length is 19 residues. CDR3 loop: CASSSSGTSGRRTYNEQFF.

This chain links TRBV7-8 with TRBJ1-1. CDR1 SGHVS and CDR2 FQNEAQ come from the germline V gene. The CDR3 sequence is 13 residues long. Here the CDR3 reads CASSLSPTWVAFF.

This chain connects TRBV20-1 to TRBJ2-1; without DNA, the TCRdb call of TRBD2 cannot be checked. The germline V gene encodes CDR1 DFQATT and CDR2 SNEGSKA (reference sequence). CDR3 length equals 14 residues. The CDR3 here is CSPVLAGGFNEQFF.

The gene calls are TRBV7-8 and TRBJ2-1; checking the TCRdb D call of TRBD2 is not possible without DNA. From germline, CDR1 is SGHVS and CDR2 FQNEAQ. The CDR3 has 17 residues. Here the CDR3 reads CASRGLAGGAAYNEQFF.

The gene calls are TRBV20-1 and TRBJ2-2; checking the TCRdb D call of TRBD1 is not possible without DNA. CDR3 length equals 17 residues. The V gene's germline CDR1 is DFQATT and CDR2 SNEGSKA (reference sequence). The chain's CDR3 is CSARDPGTGGQAGELFF.

The chain combines TRBV4-2 with TRBJ2-2; as DNA is missing, the TRBD2 call by TCRdb cannot be tested. The CDR3 is made up of 16 amino acids. The germline V gene has CDR1 LGHNA and CDR2 YNFKEQ. CDR3 region: CASSQALLAGDGELFF.

V gene TRBV12-3 or TRBV12-4 combines with J gene TRBJ2-3; TCRdb's D call of TRBD2 is untestable without DNA. The CDR3 consists of 15 residues. This CDR3 is CASRPGTRYTDTQYF.

The chain employs TRBV11-3 and TRBJ1-2; TCRdb gives TRBD1 as the D gene, but with no DNA this cannot be confirmed. The CDR3 length is 15 residues. The germline gives CDR1 SGHNT, CDR2 YENEEA. The CDR3 region is CASSFAGQGMEGYTF.

This chain uses TRBV20-1 with TRBJ1-2; TCRdb's D call of TRBD1 is untestable without DNA. Germline CDR1 and CDR2: DFQATT and SNEGSKA (reference sequence). The CDR3 covers 13 residues. The CDR3: CSAWTGANYGYTF.

The chain links TRBV20-1 to TRBJ2-2; checking the TCRdb D call of TRBD1 is not possible without DNA. The CDR3 spans 21 residues. CDR1 is DFQATT, CDR2 SNEGSKA, per germline (reference sequence). CDR3: CSAKAGQGGFGGEAYTGELFF.

This rearrangement joins TRBV15 to TRBJ1-4. Germline V lookup: CDR1 LNHNV, CDR2 YYDKDF (reference sequence). This CDR3 is 16 amino acids long. This chain's CDR3 is CATSRVGPATNEKLFF.

The J gene is TRBJ2-7, the V gene TRBV3-1; lacking DNA, the TRBD2 call made by TCRdb goes unchecked. The CDR3 is 16 amino acids. CDR1 and CDR2 from the germline V gene are LGHDT and YNNKEL (reference sequence). The CDR3 sequence is CASSPYRIAGEREQYF.

The chain carries TRBV7-2 and TRBJ2-1. The CDR3 is made up of 14 amino acids. CDR1 is SGHTA, CDR2 FQGNSA, per germline. CDR3 protein: CASSADLQRNEQFF.

The rearrangement links TRBV12-3 or TRBV12-4 to TRBJ2-1; TCRdb indicates TRBD1, and absent DNA this call remains unverified. The CDR3 sequence is 15 residues long. The CDR3 sequence: CASSLSGPGVNEQFF.

This sequence joins TRBV29-1 and TRBJ2-7; TCRdb's D call, TRBD1, is unchecked because there is no DNA. Germline assignment: CDR1 SQVTM and CDR2 ANQGSEA. The CDR3 contains 14 residues. CDR3 residues: CSVEAGQTSYEQYF.

The chain is built from TRBV7-2 and TRBJ1-4; TCRdb's assignment of TRBD1 cannot be checked, as there is no DNA. This CDR3 comprises 16 residues. Germline loops: CDR1 SGHTA, CDR2 FQGNSA. The CDR3 spells CASSFFGQGVGEKLFF.

This chain joins TRBV30 and TRBJ1-2; TCRdb's D call of TRBD1 is untestable without DNA. Germline V CDR1 and CDR2: GTSNPN, SVGIG (reference sequence). The CDR3 is 15 residues long. CDR3 sequence: CAWSGGQGRQDGYTF.

The gene calls are TRBV11-2 and TRBJ2-1; TCRdb names TRBD2, which stays unverified in the absence of DNA. CDR1 SGHAT and CDR2 FQNNGV come from the germline V gene. This CDR3 contains 12 residues. This chain's CDR3 is CASVGTHNEQFF.

The rearrangement joins TRBV5-1 to TRBJ1-1; TCRdb's D call of TRBD1 is untestable without DNA. The germline gives CDR1 SGHRS, CDR2 YFSETQ. The CDR3 extends over 13 amino acids. CDR3 loop: CASSPGTATEAFF.

This chain connects TRBV6-2 or TRBV6-3 to TRBJ1-5; TCRdb reports TRBD1, a call that lacks DNA to check it against. The CDR3 length is 16 residues. Germline V gene data show CDR1 as MNHEY and CDR2 as SVGEGT. CDR3 loop: CASHRARTGGNQPQHF.

V gene TRBV5-1 combines with J gene TRBJ1-1; TCRdb picks TRBD1, but there is no DNA to check that call. This CDR3 spans 15 amino acids. Per the germline V gene, CDR1 is SGHRS and CDR2 is YFSETQ. The CDR3 loop is CASSWKDRGGTEAFF.

The chain is built from TRBV20-1 and TRBJ2-2; TCRdb's D call of TRBD2 is untestable without DNA. CDR3 length: 16 residues. Per the germline V gene, CDR1 is DFQATT and CDR2 is SNEGSKA (reference sequence). CDR3 region: CSARDPRGGGPGELFF.

This chain joins TRBV6-4 and TRBJ2-5; TCRdb gives TRBD1 as the D gene, but with no DNA this cannot be confirmed. CDR3 length: 14 residues. In germline, CDR1 is MRHNA, CDR2 SNTAGT. This CDR3 reads CASSDSAGAKTQYF.

The gene calls are TRBV25-1 and TRBJ2-7; TCRdb picks TRBD2, but there is no DNA to check that call. The CDR3 loop spans 13 amino acids. The germline gives CDR1 MGHDK, CDR2 SYGVNS. The CDR3 spells CASSADLRDEQYF.

The chain links TRBV10-3 to TRBJ1-1; the TCRdb D gene call, TRBD1, has no DNA to confirm it. The CDR3 covers 15 residues. The germline V gene has CDR1 ENHRY and CDR2 SYGVKD. The CDR3: CAISDPGMMNTEAFF.